One sample yielded the 28 T cell receptor beta chains listed below, sequenced in a study of regulatory T cells in long-lasting Graves disease. Library construction for TCR beta used iRepertoire HTBI primers and Arm-PCR of CDR3 regions. From the multiplex PCR reads, TCRdb called clonotypes with MiXCR, one entry per CDR3 protein. Of 450,000 or so distinct CDR3 sequences listed, around a fifth are singletons. Noted time point: persistent/refractory GD, antithyroid drugs over 5 years with positive TRAb. Making the TCR library involved RNA that had been extracted from PBMCs. Here the sequenced sample was peripheral blood mononuclear cells (PBMCs), taken when the disease was refractory, from a patient treated with antithyroid drugs. The receptor source for this set is a female donor with Graves disease.

The chain employs TRBV19 and TRBJ1-2, with D uncertain. Germline CDR1 reads LNHDA; CDR2 reads SQIVND (reference sequence). V lost 3 bases, J lost 4 bases, and 15 bases lay in between. This CDR3 has 15 amino acids. The CDR3 here is CASSMSARTGYGYTF. DNA for the CDR3: TGTGCCAGTAGTATGTCGGCCAGAACCGGCTATGGCTACACCTTC.

This clonotype was detected many times. This chain connects TRBV6-1 to TRBJ2-7, with unresolved D. Trimming removed 6 bases from V and 2 bases from J, with 14 bases in between. The germline CDR1 and CDR2 sequences are MNHNS and SASEGT. This CDR3 is 14 amino acids long. CDR3 amino acids: CASRSPGGTYEQYF. CDR3 DNA: TGTGCCAGCAGAAGCCCGGGCGGAACCTACGAGCAGTACTTC.

The chain employs TRBV7-3 and TRBJ2-3; perhaps D is TRBD1 or TRBD2 (6 bases each). The germline gives CDR1 SGHTA, CDR2 FQGTGA. This CDR3 has 15 residues. Deletions cut 2 bases from V and 6 bases from J, with 15 bases between. CDR3 coding DNA: TGTGCCAGCAGCTTACAGGCAGGGGAGGCGGATACGCAGTATTTT. It yields the protein CASSLQAGEADTQYF.

This clonotype was observed at least ten times. The CDR3 region is CASRPGQAAYGYTF. CDR3 sequence (DNA): TGTGCCAGCAGACCGGGACAGGCTGCCTATGGCTACACCTTC. The rearrangement joins TRBV6-1 to TRBJ1-2; 8 bases align to TRBD1. The V and J ends lost 6 bases and 4 bases, in that order; junction bases with no gene match: 7. The length of the CDR3 is 14 residues. Germline-derived CDR1 and CDR2 are MNHNS and SASEGT.

The rearrangement joins TRBV6-1 to TRBJ2-7; perhaps D is TRBD1 or TRBD2 (5 bases each). V was shortened by 2 bases and J by 3 bases, with 20 bases between the two germline ends. Germline V gene data show CDR1 as MNHNS and CDR2 as SASEGT. The length of the CDR3 is 17 residues. CDR3 coding DNA: TGTGCCAGCAGTGAACTTAGTTTCCGGGACGGGATCTACGAGCAGTACTTC. As protein: CASSELSFRDGIYEQYF.

In this sample, this clonotype turned up many times. The chain carries TRBV12-3 or TRBV12-4 and TRBJ2-5, with 8 bases lining up with TRBD2. This CDR3 is 16 amino acids long. The J segment lost 5 bases and the V segment lost 8 bases, leaving 16 bases of the junction unmatched. CDR3 in DNA: TGTGCCAGCCGGATAGGGACTAGTGTGCTTGGGGAGACCCAGTACTTC. It specifies CASRIGTSVLGETQYF.

This clonotype was picked up many times. The rearrangement links TRBV6-5 to TRBJ2-7; possible D gene TRBD1, 6 bases. Germline CDR1 reads MNHEY; CDR2 reads SVGAGI. This CDR3 region has 14 residues. V was cut by 2 bases and J by 2 bases, with 10 bases left in between. CDR3 nucleotide sequence: TGTGCCAGCAGTTACCGGACAGCTGCCTACGAGCAGTACTTC. It encodes CASSYRTAAYEQYF.

This clonotype has just a few counts. The chain uses TRBV10-3 and TRBJ1-6; 9 positions match TRBD1. Germline CDR1 is ENHRY and CDR2 is SYGVKD. V lost 6 bases and J lost 1; bases outside the gene matches: 4. This CDR3 region has 16 residues. The CDR3 loop is CAIRGQGGSYNSPLHF. Here the CDR3 DNA reads TGTGCCATCAGGGGACAGGGTGGATCCTATAATTCACCCCTCCACTTT.

The V call is TRBV7-9, the J call TRBJ2-7; TRBD1 might be the D (6 bases). The CDR3 is 18 amino acids. In germline, CDR1 is SEHNR, CDR2 FQNEAQ (reference sequence). The V gene lost 6 bases and the J gene lost 3 bases, with 27 bases spanning the gap. In DNA, the CDR3 is TGTGCCAGCAGTTCAACCTCTGGAGGTCAGGGGCCCTACTACGAGCAGTACTTC. Translating gives CASSSTSGGQGPYYEQYF.

This clonotype occurred many times. The V and J genes are TRBV28 and TRBJ2-5; D remains ambiguous. In germline, CDR1 is MDHEN, CDR2 SYDVKM. Trimming took off 5 bases at V and 5 bases at J, with 15 bases between the two ends. The length of the CDR3 is 14 residues. The CDR3 here is CASSHGVSRETQYF. DNA of the CDR3: TGTGCCAGCAGTCACGGCGTATCTCGGGAGACCCAGTACTTC.

This clonotype turned up a few times. The J gene is TRBJ1-5, the V gene TRBV6-1; possibly TRBD1 for D (5 bases). The CDR3 is 15 residues long. Germline CDR1 is MNHNS and CDR2 is SASEGT. The V and J ends lost 6 bases and 1 base respectively, with 13 bases between them. CDR3 nucleotide sequence: TGTGCCAGCAGCGTCCGGGACGGAAGCAATCAGCCCCAGCATTTT. The encoded protein is CASSVRDGSNQPQHF.

The table lists this clonotype with a few counts. This chain joins TRBV13 and TRBJ2-6; a weak D match, TRBD2 (5 bases). This CDR3 contains 16 residues. Per germline, CDR1 PRHDT and CDR2 FYEKMQ (reference sequence). Deletions cut 6 bases from V and 0 bases from J, with 12 bases between. CDR3 sequence (DNA): TGTGCCAGCAGTTTGCTCGGGGTCTCTGGGGCCAACGTCCTGACTTTC. Protein: CASSLLGVSGANVLTF.

In this sample, this clonotype turned up many times. The chain combines TRBV6-1 with TRBJ2-7; D is unresolved. V lost 5 bases, J lost 0 bases, and 14 bases lay in between. The CDR3 consists of 15 residues. Germline CDR1 is MNHNS and CDR2 is SASEGT. The CDR3: CASSLSGHSSYEQYF. The CDR3, as DNA: TGTGCCAGCAGTCTATCGGGTCATAGCTCCTACGAGCAGTACTTC.

The CDR3 region is CASSQGDRGLGGETQYF. In DNA form, the CDR3 reads TGCGCCAGCAGCCAAGGGGACAGGGGGCTGGGCGGAGAGACCCAGTACTTC. This sequence joins TRBV4-1 and TRBJ2-5; 12 positions agree with TRBD1. The CDR3 contains 17 residues. V shed 1 base and J 4 bases; nucleotides not matched to a gene: 7. CDR1 and CDR2 (germline): MGHRA, YSYEKL.

At least ten counts were recorded for this clonotype. The chain couples TRBV12-3 or TRBV12-4 to TRBJ1-2; 10 nucleotides match TRBD1. The CDR3 sequence is 12 residues long. Trimming removed 10 bases from V and 2 bases from J; junction bases left unmatched: 1. DNA of the CDR3: TGTGCCACGACAGGGGGCAACTATGGCTACACCTTC. This codes for CATTGGNYGYTF.

About this clonotype: This may stem from a read error, because a much larger clone lies one nucleotide away. The chain couples TRBV28 to TRBJ2-2; unclear D gene. Germline V CDR1 and CDR2: MDHEN, SYDVKM. V lost 7 bases and J lost 6, with 18 bases in between. CDR3 length equals 15 residues. Written as DNA, the CDR3 is TGTGCCAGCAAGCAAGGAAGGGCTTACGCCGGGGAGCTGTTTTTT. This gives the protein CASKQGRAYAGELFF.

The V call is TRBV29-1, the J call TRBJ1-1; TRBD1 might be the D (5 bases). V lost 4 bases to trimming and J lost 0 bases, with 12 bases between them. The germline gives CDR1 SQVTM, CDR2 ANQGSEA. The CDR3 contains 14 residues. CDR3 bases: TGCAGCGTTGCCCCTGGGACGGTGAACACTGAAGCTTTCTTT. Amino acid sequence: CSVAPGTVNTEAFF.

This clonotype was picked up many times. One end of the junction does not line up with germline, which may come from a read error. This CDR3 reads CASSLAGPWSPLHF. For the CDR3, the DNA is TGTGCCAGCAGCCTAGCGGGGCCGTGGTCACCCCTCCACTTT. The chain uses TRBV7-2 and TRBJ1-6, with D possibly being TRBD1 (5 bases). CDR1 and CDR2 (germline): SGHTA, FQGNSA. The CDR3 is 14 amino acids.

This clonotype was picked up many times. The chain couples TRBV7-2 to TRBJ2-5; 10 bases map to TRBD1. Germline V CDR1 and CDR2: SGHTA, FQGNSA. The trim removed 5 bases at V and 4 bases at J, leaving 7 bases unmatched. CDR3 length equals 15 residues. The CDR3 nucleotides read TGTGCCAGCAGCCGGGACAGGGGTTTGGCAGAGACCCAGTACTTC. It yields the protein CASSRDRGLAETQYF.

The rearrangement links TRBV12-3 or TRBV12-4 to TRBJ1-1, with unresolved D. Trimming stripped 3 bases from V and 4 bases from J, with 15 bases between. The CDR3 contains 15 residues. CDR3 in amino acids: CASSFETQLSTEAFF. In DNA, the CDR3 is TGTGCCAGCAGTTTCGAAACACAGCTCTCCACTGAAGCTTTCTTT.

The chain joins TRBV5-5 to TRBJ2-4, with 8 bases lining up with TRBD1. CDR3 length: 12 amino acids. The germline gives CDR1 SGHKS, CDR2 YYEKEE (reference sequence). With 9 bases clipped from V and 4 bases from J, the junction kept 3 bases outside the gene matches. DNA of the CDR3: TGTGCCAACCGACAGGGGAAAAACATTCAGTACTTC. Its protein product is CANRQGKNIQYF.

This clonotype appeared many times. The genes are TRBV6-2 or TRBV6-3 and TRBJ2-5; TRBD1 matches at 7 bases. The CDR3 is 15 residues long. V shed 5 bases, J shed 2 bases, and the junction held 8 bases outside the gene matches. Germline CDR1 is MNHEY and CDR2 is SVGEGT. CDR3 in amino acids: CASSHRDSLQETQYF. The CDR3 DNA reads as TGTGCCAGCAGTCACCGGGACAGCCTACAAGAGACCCAGTACTTC.

This clonotype showed up just a few times. The J gene is TRBJ1-2, the V gene TRBV4-3; possible D gene TRBD1, 5 bases. The V end was cut by 0 bases, the J end by 4 bases, with 21 bases between. The CDR3 extends over 18 amino acids. Germline V gene lookup returns CDR1 LGHNA and CDR2 YSLEER. CDR3 nucleotides: TGCGCCAGCAGCCAAGATCGGGACCCGCTACAGGACCCCTATGGCTACACCTTC. This codes for CASSQDRDPLQDPYGYTF.

This clonotype was found once. V gene TRBV19 combines with J gene TRBJ2-3; 7 nucleotides line up with TRBD1. The CDR3 covers 14 residues. Germline V gene data show CDR1 as LNHDA and CDR2 as SQIVND (reference sequence). V trimming: 8 bases; J trimming: 1 base; junction bases outside the gene matches: 6. The CDR3 loop reads CASSTGQRTDTQYF. As DNA, the CDR3 is TGTGCCAGTTCCACGGGACAGCGCACAGATACGCAGTATTTT.

This clonotype was seen at least ten times. The chain is built from TRBV2 and TRBJ1-5; tentatively, D is TRBD1 (5 bases). Germline V lookup: CDR1 SNHLY, CDR2 FYNNEI. Trimming took off 1 base at V and 2 bases at J, with 21 bases between the two ends. CDR3 length: 19 amino acids. CDR3 sequence reads: CASSEEGTGGSVGNQPQHF. CDR3 sequence (DNA): TGTGCCAGCAGTGAAGAAGGGACTGGCGGATCGGTAGGCAATCAGCCCCAGCATTTT.

This clonotype turned up a few times. The chain carries TRBV29-1 and TRBJ2-6; TRBD1 might be the D (6 bases). V lost 6 bases, J lost 0 bases, and 15 bases lay in between. CDR1 and CDR2 from the germline V gene are SQVTM and ANQGSEA. This CDR3 has 16 amino acids. The CDR3 DNA sequence: TGCAGCGTGCCAGGACAGCTATACTCTGGGGCCAACGTCCTGACTTTC. Encoded protein: CSVPGQLYSGANVLTF.

This clonotype was seen a few times. The J gene is TRBJ1-2, the V gene TRBV9; D not resolved. The germline gives CDR1 SGDLS, CDR2 YYNGEE. Trimming removed 1 base at V and 4 bases at J, with 8 bases between. This CDR3 comprises 13 residues. The CDR3 bases are TGTGCCAGCAGCGTATCTGGCTCCTATGGCTACACCTTC. Amino acids: CASSVSGSYGYTF.

This clonotype was seen ten or more times. The rearrangement joins TRBV6-1 to TRBJ2-7; 11 nucleotides align to TRBD2. Losses at the gene ends were 6 bases for V and 3 bases for J; bases not matched to a gene: 4. The CDR3 loop spans 14 amino acids. Looked up from germline, CDR1 is MNHNS and CDR2 is SASEGT. The CDR3 DNA reads as TGTGCCAGCAGCCCGACTAGCGGGAACTACGAGCAGTACTTC. Its translation is CASSPTSGNYEQYF.